These T cell receptor beta chains were read from a single sample in a study of T cell responses to AZD1222 COVID-19 vaccine. The table came from immunoSEQ multiplex PCR; TCRdb's copy has only in-frame clones and leaves some out. Of 90,000 to 110,000 clones in the sample, around 90% were seen once. Source: peripheral blood, taken on day 0 of AZD1222 vaccination. The receptors derive from an adult in good health. CDR3s include the opening cysteine and the closing phenylalanine or tryptophan. The D gene is left open where the match is weak. Expanded clones get a size class; other rows say once, few or many, or leave the size out.

clone_size	j_call	v_call	d_call	cdr3_nt	cdr3_aa
.	TRBJ1-2	TRBV10-3	.	TGTGCCATCAGTGAGTCGCGCTCCTATGGCTACACCTTC	CAISESRSYGYTF
.	TRBJ1-1	TRBV6-5	.	TGTGCCAGCACCGGGACGGTGAACACTGAAGCTTTCTTT	CASTGTVNTEAFF
.	TRBJ2-5	TRBV29-1	TRBD1	TGCAGCGTTGAGCAGGGGGTTTGGTGGGAGACCCAGTACTTC	CSVEQGVWWETQYF
.	TRBJ1-1	TRBV27	.	TGTGCCAGCAGTTTGGATGGACAAGGCACTGAAGCTTTCTTT	CASSLDGQGTEAFF
.	TRBJ2-2	TRBV5-1	TRBD2	TGCGCCAGCAGCTGGGGACTAGCGGGAGACACCGGGGAGCTGTTTTTT	CASSWGLAGDTGELFF
.	TRBJ1-1	TRBV7-3	TRBD1	TGTGCCAGCAGCGTGACCGGGACAGTGAACACTGAAGCTTTCTTT	CASSVTGTVNTEAFF
.	TRBJ1-2	TRBV11-2	.	TGTGCCAGCAGCACCTCGGGGGCCCCAATAGGGTATGGCTACACCTTC	CASSTSGAPIGYGYTF
once	TRBJ1-6	TRBV2	.	TGTGCCAGCAGTTTGACAGATTCACCCCTCCACTTT	CASSLTDSPLHF
once	TRBJ1-2	TRBV18	TRBD1	TGTGCCAGCTCACCCGCCGGGACAGGGAACTATGGCTACACCTTC	CASSPAGTGNYGYTF
.	TRBJ1-1	TRBV30	.	TGTGCCTGTAACCGGGACCTTAAGACTGAAGCTTTCTTT	CACNRDLKTEAFF
.	TRBJ2-1	TRBV2	.	TGTGCCAGCAGTTCGACAGGGAGGGACAATGAGCAGTTCTTC	CASSSTGRDNEQFF
.	TRBJ2-1	TRBV28	.	TGTGCCAGCAGTCCTACCGGGACTGCCTACAATGAGCAGTTCTTC	CASSPTGTAYNEQFF
.	TRBJ2-1	TRBV2	TRBD1	TGTGCCACTACGGGACAGGCGATCAATGAGCAGTTCTTC	CATTGQAINEQFF
.	TRBJ1-6	TRBV7-8	.	TGTGCCAGCAGCTTAGGGCAGGCGGGCCGGAATTCACCCCTCCACTTT	CASSLGQAGRNSPLHF
.	TRBJ1-3	TRBV7-2	.	TGTGCCAGCGGGCTCTCTGGAAACACCATATATTTT	CASGLSGNTIYF
.	TRBJ1-2	TRBV19	TRBD1	TGTGCCAGTACCCCAGACAGGGCAGCTAACTATGGCTACACCTTC	CASTPDRAANYGYTF
.	TRBJ1-6	TRBV3-1/TRBV3-2	TRBD1	TGTGCCAGCAGCTCAGACAGGGCCTATAATTCACCCCTCCACTTT	CASSSDRAYNSPLHF
.	TRBJ2-2	TRBV15	TRBD2	TGTGCCACTAGCGGGAGCGCGAACACCGGGGAGCTGTTTTTT	CATSGSANTGELFF
.	TRBJ2-7	TRBV4-3	TRBD2	TGCGCCAGCAGCGCGGGGGGACGCTACGAGCAGTACTTC	CASSAGGRYEQYF
.	TRBJ1-5	TRBV6-1	TRBD1	TGTGCCAGCAGTGAACTACAGGGGACGGGCAATCAGCCCCAGCATTTT	CASSELQGTGNQPQHF
.	TRBJ2-2	TRBV4-1	.	TGCGCCAGCACCCTCCACCATGTCGCACTTAACACCGGGGAGCTGTTTTTT	CASTLHHVALNTGELFF
once	TRBJ1-2	TRBV12-3/TRBV12-4	.	TGTGCTATCCAGTTTAATAGAAACTATGGCTACACCTTC	CAIQFNRNYGYTF
.	TRBJ1-6	TRBV27	TRBD1	TGTGCCAGCAGTTCCGACAGGGGGACTAATTCACCCCTCCACTTT	CASSSDRGTNSPLHF
.	TRBJ2-3	TRBV11-2	TRBD2	TGTGCCAGCAGCTTGGAACTAGCGGGTGACATGGATACGCAGTATTTT	CASSLELAGDMDTQYF